Listed below are T cell receptor beta chains from one sample, sequenced in a study of cytomegalovirus exposure and HLA in healthy donors. Profiled with immunoSEQ multiplex PCR; TCRdb holds only in-frame clones, not every one. The table shows roughly 120,000 clones, with about three quarters occurring only once. Input material: PBMCs. The receptors come from a woman aged 40 to 50 in good health and CMV-seropositive. Each CDR3 is given with its conserved first and last residue. Fields, in order: V gene, CDR3 length, J gene, D gene, clone size, CDR3 protein, CDR3 DNA. D genes are given only for firm matches. Some rows mark clone size as missing; the rest say once, few, many or name a class of expanded clone.

v_gene: TRBV25-1; len: 12; j_gene: TRBJ2-7; d_gene: NA; abundance: few; CDR3aa: CASAKGQYEQYF; CDR3nt: TGTGCCAGCGCCAAGGGGCAGTACGAGCAGTACTTC
v_gene: TRBV7-9; len: 17; j_gene: TRBJ2-1; d_gene: NA; abundance: NA; CDR3aa: CSSSLVGGGQGYNEQFF; CDR3nt: TGTTCCAGCAGCTTAGTAGGGGGGGGGCAGGGCTACAATGAGCAGTTCTTC
v_gene: TRBV4-2; len: 14; j_gene: TRBJ2-1; d_gene: TRBD2; abundance: NA; CDR3aa: CASSQETSGREQFF; CDR3nt: TGTGCCAGCAGCCAAGAGACTAGCGGGAGGGAGCAGTTCTTC
v_gene: TRBV5-6; len: 13; j_gene: TRBJ2-5; d_gene: TRBD1; abundance: NA; CDR3aa: CASHRTGRETQYF; CDR3nt: TGTGCCAGCCACCGGACAGGGAGAGAGACCCAGTACTTC
v_gene: TRBV5-4; len: 13; j_gene: TRBJ2-7; d_gene: TRBD2; abundance: NA; CDR3aa: CASSRGSSYEQYF; CDR3nt: TGTGCCAGCAGTCGCGGGAGCTCCTACGAGCAGTACTTC
v_gene: TRBV2; len: 13; j_gene: TRBJ2-1; d_gene: TRBD1; abundance: NA; CDR3aa: CAGRQGLNNEQFF; CDR3nt: TGTGCCGGACGACAGGGTCTGAACAATGAGCAGTTCTTC
v_gene: TRBV30; len: 16; j_gene: TRBJ2-5; d_gene: TRBD2; abundance: NA; CDR3aa: CAWSFNSGTYQETQYF; CDR3nt: TGTGCCTGGAGTTTTAATAGCGGGACGTACCAAGAGACCCAGTACTTC
v_gene: TRBV10-2; len: 14; j_gene: TRBJ2-7; d_gene: TRBD1; abundance: once; CDR3aa: CASSEQGSTEEQYF; CDR3nt: TGCGCCAGCAGTGAACAGGGGTCTACGGAGGAGCAGTACTTC
v_gene: TRBV4-3; len: 17; j_gene: TRBJ2-1; d_gene: TRBD2; abundance: few; CDR3aa: CASSQDKLAGVRNEQFF; CDR3nt: TGCGCCAGCAGCCAAGATAAACTAGCGGGAGTGAGGAATGAGCAGTTCTTC
v_gene: TRBV19; len: 15; j_gene: TRBJ1-2; d_gene: TRBD1; abundance: once; CDR3aa: CASSIRQGESYGYTF; CDR3nt: TGTGCCAGTAGTATAAGACAGGGGGAAAGCTATGGCTACACCTTC
v_gene: TRBV5-4; len: 19; j_gene: TRBJ2-1; d_gene: NA; abundance: NA; CDR3aa: CASRRDRDTKINSHNEQFF; CDR3nt: TGTGCCAGCAGGAGAGATCGGGACACTAAAATTAATTCCCACAATGAGCAGTTCTTC
v_gene: TRBV27; len: 16; j_gene: TRBJ2-5; d_gene: TRBD2; abundance: NA; CDR3aa: CASSLFGGGARETQYF; CDR3nt: TGTGCCAGCAGTTTATTCGGCGGGGGGGCCAGGGAGACCCAGTACTTC
v_gene: TRBV19; len: 15; j_gene: TRBJ1-5; d_gene: TRBD1; abundance: NA; CDR3aa: CASSRDREKEWPQHF; CDR3nt: TGTGCCAGTAGTCGTGACAGGGAAAAGGAATGGCCCCAGCATTTT
v_gene: TRBV2; len: 15; j_gene: TRBJ2-3; d_gene: NA; abundance: NA; CDR3aa: CASNRGSAFTDTQYF; CDR3nt: TGTGCCAGCAATCGGGGTAGCGCTTTCACAGATACGCAGTATTTT
v_gene: TRBV4-1; len: 16; j_gene: TRBJ2-5; d_gene: TRBD2; abundance: NA; CDR3aa: CASSPPSSGVPRFQYF; CDR3nt: TGCGCCAGCAGCCCTCCTAGTAGCGGGGTACCAAGATTCCAGTACTTC
v_gene: TRBV29-1; len: 18; j_gene: TRBJ2-3; d_gene: TRBD2; abundance: NA; CDR3aa: CSVEFLAGDTLFTDTQYF; CDR3nt: TGCAGCGTTGAATTTTTAGCGGGAGACACACTCTTCACAGATACGCAGTATTTT
v_gene: TRBV2; len: 12; j_gene: TRBJ1-4; d_gene: NA; abundance: few; CDR3aa: CASHRGNEKLFF; CDR3nt: TGTGCGTCACACCGGGGGAATGAAAAACTGTTTTTT
v_gene: TRBV6-1; len: 15; j_gene: TRBJ2-2; d_gene: NA; abundance: NA; CDR3aa: CASRAGQTNTGELFF; CDR3nt: TGTGCCAGCAGGGCGGGACAGACGAACACCGGGGAGCTGTTTTTT
v_gene: TRBV2; len: 12; j_gene: TRBJ2-7; d_gene: NA; abundance: NA; CDR3aa: CASTGDSYEQYF; CDR3nt: TGTGCCAGCACCGGGGATTCCTACGAGCAGTACTTC
v_gene: TRBV2; len: 16; j_gene: TRBJ1-1; d_gene: NA; abundance: NA; CDR3aa: CASSDRGAIPNTEAFF; CDR3nt: TGTGCCAGCAGTGATCGGGGGGCGATACCGAACACTGAAGCTTTCTTT
v_gene: TRBV4-2; len: 18; j_gene: TRBJ2-4; d_gene: TRBD2; abundance: NA; CDR3aa: CASSPRLAGGLAKNIQYF; CDR3nt: TGTGCCAGCAGCCCCCGACTAGCGGGGGGACTAGCCAAAAACATTCAGTACTTC
v_gene: TRBV2; len: 14; j_gene: TRBJ1-4; d_gene: TRBD1; abundance: once; CDR3aa: CASSATGGAKKLFF; CDR3nt: TGTGCCAGCAGTGCCACAGGGGGCGCGAAAAAACTGTTTTTT
v_gene: TRBV5-1; len: 14; j_gene: TRBJ1-1; d_gene: NA; abundance: NA; CDR3aa: CASSFAGYDTEAFF; CDR3nt: TGCGCCAGCAGCTTTGCAGGGTATGACACTGAAGCTTTCTTT
v_gene: TRBV5-1; len: 15; j_gene: TRBJ1-4; d_gene: TRBD1; abundance: NA; CDR3aa: CASSPPGQFNEKLFF; CDR3nt: TGCGCCAGCAGCCCTCCGGGACAGTTTAATGAAAAACTGTTTTTT
v_gene: TRBV5-4; len: 15; j_gene: TRBJ1-1; d_gene: TRBD1; abundance: NA; CDR3aa: CASSPWTGRNTEAFF; CDR3nt: TGTGCCAGCAGCCCCTGGACAGGGCGGAACACTGAAGCTTTCTTT